This T cell receptor beta chain was sequenced during a study of T cells in Graves' hyperthyroidism and ophthalmopathy. Regions amplified from RNA transcripts were the TCR beta CDR3 regions. Primed by the HTBI set, a first-round RT-PCR was run on the TCR CDR3. TCRdb passed the multiplex PCR reads through MiXCR, listing each CDR3 protein once. The sample has some 570,000 distinct CDR3 sequences, roughly a sixth seen once. Trimming cost V 0 bases and J 1 base, with 10 bases left between them. There are 16 residues in the CDR3. Sample: blood. This chain links TRBV12-3 or TRBV12-4 with TRBJ2-1; D is perhaps TRBD2 (6 bases). The sequence came from a young woman with Graves' ophthalmopathy. The DNA for the CDR3 is TGTGCCAGCAGTTTAGCGGGAGGCCAATCCTACAATGAGCAGTTCTTC. Translating gives CASSLAGGQSYNEQFF.